These T cell receptor beta chains were read from a single sample in a study of T cell responses to AZD1222 COVID-19 vaccine. TCRdb keeps only in-frame clones here, not all; method: immunoSEQ multiplex PCR. This sample has about 48,000 clones; over 75% occur once, and the top ten carry roughly 5.2%. The sample was peripheral blood, taken 28 days after the second AZD1222 dose. These receptors were collected from an adult who received the AZD1222 COVID-19 vaccine. Both conserved end residues are part of each CDR3. Fields, in order: V gene, J gene, clone size, D gene, CDR3 protein, CDR3 DNA. D genes are given only for firm matches. Some rows mark clone size as missing; the rest say once, few, many or name a class of expanded clone.

>TRBV5-5|TRBJ1-4|.|.
CASSLDGRSDEKLFF
TGTGCCAGCAGCTTGGACGGCAGGTCGGATGAAAAACTGTTTTTT
>TRBV7-8|TRBJ2-2|.|TRBD2
CASRQTSGRNTGELFF
TGTGCCAGCAGGCAGACTAGCGGGAGAAACACCGGGGAGCTGTTTTTT
>TRBV5-1|TRBJ2-1|.|TRBD1
CASSPGQGAGEQFF
TGCGCCAGCAGCCCGGGACAGGGGGCCGGGGAGCAGTTCTTC
>TRBV15|TRBJ2-5|.|TRBD1
CATSRVSRGITAETQYF
TGTGCCACCAGCAGAGTCAGCAGGGGGATTACTGCAGAGACCCAGTACTTC
>TRBV6-5|TRBJ1-3|.|.
CASSYSFGTAGNTIYF
TGTGCCAGCAGTTACTCTTTCGGGACGGCTGGAAACACCATATATTTT
>TRBV9|TRBJ2-7|.|.
CASSTGTLAYEQYF
TGTGCCAGCAGCACCGGGACCCTAGCCTACGAGCAGTACTTC
>TRBV7-2|TRBJ2-7|.|.
CASSLVGAAGREQYF
TGTGCCAGCAGCTTGGTTGGGGCGGCGGGGAGGGAGCAGTACTTC
>TRBV6-5|TRBJ1-2|.|TRBD1
CASSYGTGYYGYTF
TGTGCCAGCAGTTACGGGACAGGCTACTATGGCTACACCTTC
>TRBV20-1|TRBJ2-5|.|.
CSASWGLEQTQYF
TGCAGTGCTAGTTGGGGTTTGGAGCAGACCCAGTACTTC
>TRBV6-6|TRBJ2-7|.|TRBD2
CASSYAGGSYEQYF
TGTGCCAGCAGTTATGCGGGGGGGTCCTACGAGCAGTACTTC
>TRBV6-5|TRBJ1-3|.|.
CASSPLLTSGNTIYF
TGTGCCAGCAGCCCGCTACTAACCTCTGGAAACACCATATATTTT
>TRBV5-5|TRBJ2-1|.|.
CASSHGSNEQFF
TGTGCCAGCAGCCACGGATCCAATGAGCAGTTCTTC
>TRBV27|TRBJ1-2|once|.
CASSLGAGYGYTF
TGTGCCAGCAGTTTGGGGGCTGGCTATGGCTACACCTTC
>TRBV4-1|TRBJ2-3|.|TRBD2
CASRGGTSDFTDTQYF
TGCGCCAGCAGGGGGGGGACTAGCGACTTCACAGATACGCAGTATTTT
>TRBV4-3|TRBJ1-2|once|.
CASSQSQEGRGYTF
TGCGCCAGCAGCCAGTCCCAGGAGGGTCGGGGCTACACCTTC
>TRBV6-4|TRBJ1-5|.|TRBD1
CASGTGGDQPQHF
TGTGCCAGCGGGACAGGGGGGGATCAGCCCCAGCATTTT
>TRBV13|TRBJ1-3|.|TRBD1
CASGRQGDFSGNTIYF
TGTGCCAGCGGCAGACAGGGGGATTTCTCTGGAAACACCATATATTTT
>TRBV19|TRBJ1-5|once|.
CASSIDDIVRYSNQPQHF
TGTGCCAGTAGTATAGATGATATAGTCCGGTATAGCAATCAGCCCCAGCATTTT
>TRBV7-8|TRBJ1-3|.|.
CASSLEGHRDTIYF
TGTGCCAGCAGCTTGGAGGGACACAGGGACACCATATATTTT
>TRBV7-9|TRBJ1-4|.|.
CASSLTSDAEKLFF
TGTGCCAGCAGCTTAACCTCAGACGCTGAAAAACTGTTTTTT
>TRBV11-2|TRBJ1-2|.|.
CASSQGRGYTF
TGTGCCAGCAGCCAGGGACGTGGCTACACCTTC
>TRBV28|TRBJ2-7|.|TRBD1
CASSSGQGRVDEQYF
TGTGCCAGCAGTTCTGGACAGGGGCGGGTCGACGAGCAGTACTTC
>TRBV7-2|TRBJ2-7|.|.
CASSLGSRGRYEQYF
TGTGCCAGCAGCTTAGGTTCCCGGGGACGATACGAGCAGTACTTC
>TRBV4-3|TRBJ2-2|.|.
CASSLFTPGGTGELFF
TGCGCCAGCAGCCTATTCACTCCTGGGGGCACCGGGGAGCTGTTTTTT
>TRBV5-1|TRBJ2-1|once|.
CASSLASGPNNEQFF
TGCGCCAGCAGCTTGGCGTCGGGACCCAACAATGAGCAGTTCTTC
>TRBV5-4|TRBJ2-3|.|.
CASSLVVSGSADTQYF
TGTGCCAGCAGCTTGGTTGTATCCGGGTCCGCAGATACGCAGTATTTT
>TRBV14|TRBJ2-7|.|TRBD2
CASSPQREFSYEQYF
TGTGCCAGCAGCCCGCAGCGGGAGTTCTCCTACGAGCAGTACTTC
>TRBV7-6|TRBJ2-7|.|TRBD2
CASSLELLAGVYEQYF
TGTGCCAGCAGCTTAGAATTGCTAGCGGGAGTCTACGAGCAGTACTTC
>TRBV5-1|TRBJ1-6|once|.
CASSSRERYF
TGCGCCAGCAGCTCCCGGGAGCGCTACTTT
>TRBV11-3|TRBJ1-2|.|.
CASQSREYGYTF
TGTGCCAGCCAATCGAGGGAATATGGCTACACCTTC
>TRBV28|TRBJ1-5|.|TRBD1
CASSPTPGRGQLNQPQHF
TGTGCCAGCAGTCCCACCCCTGGACGGGGACAGCTCAATCAGCCCCAGCATTTT
>TRBV15|TRBJ2-5|.|TRBD2
CATSRHTSGGETQYF
TGTGCCACCAGCAGACATACTAGCGGGGGGGAGACCCAGTACTTC
>TRBV15|TRBJ2-7|once|.
CATSTLKGIEQYF
TGTGCCACCAGCACCTTAAAGGGGATTGAGCAGTACTTC
>TRBV6-6|TRBJ2-7|.|.
CASSYQGRDEQYF
TGTGCCAGCAGTTACCAGGGGAGGGACGAGCAGTACTTC
>TRBV7-9|TRBJ2-7|.|TRBD2
CASSLIGLADAYEQYF
TGTGCCAGCAGCTTAATTGGGCTAGCGGACGCCTACGAGCAGTACTTC
>TRBV6-2/TRBV6-3|TRBJ2-5|once|.
CASSYERAETQYF
TGTGCCAGCAGTTACGAGAGGGCAGAGACCCAGTACTTC
>TRBV5-1|TRBJ1-5|.|TRBD1
CASSLEAGGSNQPQHF
TGCGCCAGCAGCTTGGAAGCAGGGGGAAGCAATCAGCCCCAGCATTTT
>TRBV19|TRBJ1-1|.|.
CASSMGPRRHTEAFF
TGTGCCAGTAGTATGGGCCCGCGGCGGCACACTGAAGCTTTCTTT
>TRBV18|TRBJ1-2|.|.
CASSRADGDYGYTF
TGTGCCAGCTCACGGGCGGACGGAGACTATGGCTACACCTTC
>TRBV2|TRBJ2-3|.|.
CASVLEADTQYF
TGTGCCAGCGTACTAGAGGCAGATACGCAGTATTTT
>TRBV6-5|TRBJ2-6|.|.
CASSYRLNSGANVLTF
TGTGCCAGCAGTTACCGTCTGAACTCTGGGGCCAACGTCCTGACTTTC
>TRBV28|TRBJ1-5|.|TRBD1
CASSTGFNQPQHF
TGTGCCAGCTCGACAGGGTTCAATCAGCCCCAGCATTTT
>TRBV25-1|TRBJ2-2|.|TRBD2
CASRNGLAGSGELFF
TGTGCCAGCAGGAACGGACTAGCGGGATCCGGGGAGCTGTTTTTT
>TRBV24-1|TRBJ2-1|.|.
CATSVGSSYNEQFF
TGTGCCACCAGTGTGGGTAGCTCCTACAATGAGCAGTTCTTC
>TRBV7-2|TRBJ2-5|once|.
CASSFLGLQETQYF
TGTGCCAGCAGCTTTCTCGGGTTGCAGGAGACCCAGTACTTC